Shown below are 21 T cell receptor beta chains from a single sample sequenced in a study of blood T cell repertoires in COVID-19 (dated by TCRdb to the early 2020s). The receptor library was made with the immunoSEQ multiplex PCR assay. This immuneACCESS table, as held by TCRdb, lists in-frame sequences with V and J called but not all clones. Of the missing ones, under half trace to an unresolved V gene in checked studies; the others have no known cause. Across this sample there are fewer than 300,000 clones, with roughly 92% seen only once. The ten largest clones add up to around 2% of the sample. What was sequenced was peripheral blood. These receptors originate from a young woman with COVID-19, enrolled during active disease.

The rearrangement joins TRBV14 to TRBJ2-2; a weak D match, TRBD1 (5 bases). V lost 4 bases to trimming and J lost 8 bases, with 8 bases between them. This CDR3 has 12 residues. The germline V gene encodes CDR1 SGHDN and CDR2 FVKESK. The CDR3 here is CASSPRTGELFF. CDR3 in DNA: TGTGCCAGCAGCCCCCGGACAGGGGAGCTGTTTTTT.

The count of this clone is one. The chain joins TRBV7-9 to TRBJ2-1, with D tentatively TRBD2 (6 bases). The CDR3 length is 13 residues. Germline V lookup: CDR1 SEHNR, CDR2 FQNEAQ (reference sequence). Between the trimmed V and J ends, which lost 4 bases and 7 bases, there was a span of 11 bases. CDR3 region: CASSSNLANEQFF. The DNA of the CDR3 is TGTGCCAGCAGCTCCAATCTAGCGAATGAGCAGTTCTTC.

The chain employs TRBV15 and TRBJ2-7; no clear D. CDR1 and CDR2 (germline): LNHNV, YYDKDF (reference sequence). This CDR3 region has 14 residues. Trimming took off 4 bases at V and 2 bases at J, with 12 bases between the two ends. The DNA for the CDR3 is TGTGCCACCAGCAAGGAGCAGTCTACCTACGAGCAGTACTTC. Translation: CATSKEQSTYEQYF.

The V and J genes are TRBV19 and TRBJ1-5; D not resolved. This CDR3 has 14 amino acids. V shed 5 bases and J shed 4 bases, with 12 bases lying between them. CDR1 is LNHDA, CDR2 SQIVND, per germline (reference sequence). CDR3 residues: CASSPRTGNQPQHF. In DNA form, the CDR3 reads TGTGCCAGTAGTCCTAGAACGGGGAATCAGCCCCAGCATTTT. Together with reference TRBV19 and TRBJ1-5, the CDR3 gives the full variable domain: DGGITQSPKYLFRKEGQNVTLSCEQNLNHDAMYWYRQDPGQGLRLIYYSQIVNDFQKGDIAEGYSVSREKKESFPLTVTSAQKNPTAFYLCASSPRTGNQPQHFGDGTRLSIL.

The rearrangement joins TRBV6-5 to TRBJ1-4, with 10 bases fitting TRBD1. In germline, CDR1 is MNHEY, CDR2 SVGAGI. The length of the CDR3 is 15 residues. With 4 bases clipped from V and 5 bases from J, the junction kept 4 bases outside the gene matches. CDR3 coding DNA: TGTGCCAGCAGTTCGGGACAGGGGAGGAATGAAAAACTGTTTTTT. It yields the protein CASSSGQGRNEKLFF.

This clone has just one count. The CDR3 DNA reads TGTGCCAGCAGCTTAGGGGCGGGGTATGGCTACACCTTC. Translating gives CASSLGAGYGYTF. The chain links TRBV5-6 to TRBJ1-2, with D possibly being TRBD1 (5 bases). The CDR3 is made up of 13 amino acids. Germline V CDR1 and CDR2: SGHDT, YYEEEE. V was trimmed by 2 bases and J by 5 bases, leaving 10 bases between them.

The chain has TRBV29-1 and TRBJ2-2, with 7 bases fitting TRBD2. Germline CDR1 is SQVTM and CDR2 is ANQGSEA. Trimming cost V 4 bases and J 7 bases; bases outside gene matches: 6. The CDR3 totals 13 residues. The CDR3 spells CSVATTGGGELFF. For the CDR3, the DNA is TGCAGCGTTGCAACCACGGGGGGCGGGGAGCTGTTTTTT.

The chain links TRBV2 to TRBJ1-2; a weak D match, TRBD1 (6 bases). This CDR3 contains 16 residues. CDR1 is SNHLY and CDR2 is FYNNEI in the germline V gene. Trimming shortened V by 2 bases and J by 5 bases, and 18 bases separated the two germline ends. The CDR3 DNA sequence: TGTGCCAGCAGTGAACAGGGGAGGGTGATCGTGTATGGCTACACCTTC. Translating it yields CASSEQGRVIVYGYTF.

This clone appeared once. Here the CDR3 DNA reads TGTGCCAGCATGTACGGGGTAACAGATACGCAGTATTTT. Translating gives CASMYGVTDTQYF. This rearrangement joins TRBV2 to TRBJ2-3, with D maybe TRBD2 (5 bases). Trimming took off 7 bases at V and 3 bases at J, with 11 bases between the two ends. Per the germline V gene, CDR1 is SNHLY and CDR2 is FYNNEI. The CDR3 spans 13 residues.

This clone was seen only once. The V call is TRBV27, the J call TRBJ1-2, with 7 bases that match TRBD1. There are 14 residues in the CDR3. Trimming cost V 6 bases and J 4 bases; bases outside gene matches: 8. The V gene's germline CDR1 is MNHEY and CDR2 SMNVEV (reference sequence). CDR3 nucleotide sequence: TGTGCCAGCAGAAAGTCGGGACAGACCTATGGCTACACCTTC. Protein sequence: CASRKSGQTYGYTF.

The rearrangement links TRBV5-4 to TRBJ1-6; weak D call: TRBD1 (6 bases). The germline V gene has CDR1 SGHNT and CDR2 YYREEE (reference sequence). The CDR3 runs 15 residues. Trimming removed 0 bases from V and 7 bases from J, with 11 bases in between. Written as DNA, the CDR3 is TGTGCCAGCAGCTTGGAAGGGACATTGAATTCACCCCTCCACTTT. Translation gives CASSLEGTLNSPLHF.

The V and J genes are TRBV6-6 and TRBJ2-5; 8 nucleotides match TRBD1. Germline loops: CDR1 MNHNY, CDR2 SVGAGI (reference sequence). With V trimmed by 4 bases and J by 4 bases, 5 bases remained unmatched. The CDR3 runs to 14 residues. The CDR3 nucleotides read TGTGCCAGCAGTTTGGGACAGGACAGAGAGACCCAGTACTTC. Its translation is CASSLGQDRETQYF.

This clone has more than one count but fewer than ten. CDR3 bases: TGCAGTGCTAGTCGTACTCCGGAGGGTCAGCCCCAGCATTTT. Translated, it gives CSASRTPEGQPQHF. V gene TRBV20-1 combines with J gene TRBJ1-5; D unclear. Germline lookup yields CDR1 DFQATT and CDR2 SNEGSKA (reference sequence). Trimming removed 3 bases at V and 6 bases at J, with 15 bases between. The CDR3 has 14 residues.

The chain couples TRBV15 to TRBJ1-3, with 7 bases aligning to TRBD1. The CDR3 consists of 16 residues. Germline V gives CDR1 LNHNV, CDR2 YYDKDF (reference sequence). Unmatched junction bases numbered 5, after V lost 1 base and J lost 2 bases. The CDR3 region has the DNA TGTGCCACCAGCAGAGCTGGACAGGCCCCTGGAAACACCATATATTTT. This codes for CATSRAGQAPGNTIYF.

This rearrangement joins TRBV18 to TRBJ1-2; D might be TRBD1 (6 bases). Germline CDR1 reads KGHSH; CDR2 reads LQKENI. The CDR3 sequence is 15 residues long. Trimming removed 3 bases at V and 6 bases at J, with 17 bases between. CDR3 coding DNA: TGTGCCAGCTCACCGCCTGACGACAGGTCGAATGGCTACACCTTC. Protein product: CASSPPDDRSNGYTF.

The V and J genes are TRBV29-1 and TRBJ1-1; TRBD1 might be the D (5 bases). V lost 7 bases and J lost 6, with 18 bases in between. Looked up from germline, CDR1 is SQVTM and CDR2 is ANQGSEA. This CDR3 is 13 amino acids long. CDR3 residues: CSAGEGRRAEAFF. DNA for the CDR3: TGCAGCGCTGGGGAGGGGAGAAGGGCTGAAGCTTTCTTT.

The chain has TRBV30 and TRBJ2-1; perhaps TRBD2 as D (6 bases). V was cut by 1 base and J by 6 bases, with 13 bases left in between. Per germline, CDR1 GTSNPN and CDR2 SVGIG (reference sequence). The CDR3 is made up of 14 amino acids. DNA of the CDR3: TGTGCCTGGAGTGCGGGACTTCTCCGCAATGAGCAGTTCTTC. Residues: CAWSAGLLRNEQFF. Drawing the rest from reference TRBV30 and TRBJ2-1, the complete variable domain is SQTIHQWPATLVQPVGSPLSLECTVEGTSNPNLYWYRQAAGRGLQLLFYSVGIGQISSEVPQNLSASRPQDRQFILSSKKLLLSDSGFYLCAWSAGLLRNEQFFGPGTRLTVL.

This rearrangement joins TRBV13 to TRBJ2-7; D uncertain. This CDR3 has 15 residues. Per germline, CDR1 PRHDT and CDR2 FYEKMQ (reference sequence). V was trimmed by 1 base and J by 0 bases, leaving 10 bases between them. CDR3: CASSLAPQYSYEQYF. The CDR3 nucleotides are TGTGCCAGCAGCTTAGCCCCACAATACTCCTACGAGCAGTACTTC.

The chain links TRBV3-1 (or the pseudogene TRBV3-2) to TRBJ2-5; D possibly corresponds to TRBD1 (5 bases). CDR3 length: 15 amino acids. Germline V gene lookup returns CDR1 LGHDT and CDR2 YNNKEL (reference sequence). Trimming stripped 1 base from V and 1 base from J, with 10 bases between. This CDR3 is CASSQGRGSQETQYF. The CDR3 coding sequence is TGTGCCAGCAGCCAAGGAAGGGGCAGCCAAGAGACCCAGTACTTC.

The chain links TRBV19 to TRBJ2-1, with D perhaps matching TRBD2 (6 bases). V lost 6 bases to trimming and J lost 1 base, with 13 bases between them. From germline, CDR1 is LNHDA and CDR2 SQIVND (reference sequence). The CDR3 length is 15 residues. The chain's CDR3 is CASSGGGNSYNEQFF. The CDR3 region has the DNA TGTGCCAGTAGCGGGGGTGGGAATTCCTACAATGAGCAGTTCTTC.

This clone was found once. V and J are TRBV7-9 and TRBJ1-5; D is undetermined. Trimming removed 7 bases at V and 5 bases at J, with 12 bases between. CDR3 length: 13 amino acids. Looked up from germline, CDR1 is SEHNR and CDR2 is FQNEAQ (reference sequence). This chain's CDR3 is CASTLDGDQPQHF. In DNA form, the CDR3 reads TGTGCCAGCACCTTGGACGGAGATCAGCCCCAGCATTTT.